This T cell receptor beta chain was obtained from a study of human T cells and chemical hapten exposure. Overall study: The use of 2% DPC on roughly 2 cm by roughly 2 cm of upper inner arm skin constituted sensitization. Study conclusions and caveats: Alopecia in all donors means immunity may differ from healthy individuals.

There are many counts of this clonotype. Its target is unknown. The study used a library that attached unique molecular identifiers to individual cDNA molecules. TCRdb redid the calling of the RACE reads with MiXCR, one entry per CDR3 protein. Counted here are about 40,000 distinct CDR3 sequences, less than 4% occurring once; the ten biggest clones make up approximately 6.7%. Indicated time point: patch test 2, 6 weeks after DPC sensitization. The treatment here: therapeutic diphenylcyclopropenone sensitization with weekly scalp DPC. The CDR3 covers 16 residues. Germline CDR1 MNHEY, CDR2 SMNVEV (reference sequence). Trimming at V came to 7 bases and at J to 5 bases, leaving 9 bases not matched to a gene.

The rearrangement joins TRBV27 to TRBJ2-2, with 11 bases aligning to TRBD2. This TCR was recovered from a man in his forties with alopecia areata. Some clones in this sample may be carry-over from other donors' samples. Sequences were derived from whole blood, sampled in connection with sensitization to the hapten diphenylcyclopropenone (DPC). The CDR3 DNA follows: TGTGCCAGCAAGACTAGCGGGACCACGGGGACCGGGGAGCTGTTTTTT. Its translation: CASKTSGTTGTGELFF.